These 6 T cell receptor beta chains came from one sample sequenced in a study of blood T cell repertoires in COVID-19. Clones were read by immunoSEQ multiplex PCR, and TCRdb kept only the in-frame ones, dropping some. The table shows under 200,000 clones, with roughly 90% occurring only once. Material: PBMCs or T cells enriched from blood (not recorded which). These TCRs come from a woman under 30 who had recovered from COVID-19.

J is TRBJ1-2 and V is TRBV28; weak D call: TRBD1 (6 bases). CDR1 is MDHEN, CDR2 SYDVKM, per germline. The V gene lost 2 bases and the J gene lost 7 bases, with 20 bases spanning the gap. CDR3 length: 16 residues. In DNA form, the CDR3 reads TGTGCCAGCAGTTTAACACCCCCCCTGGGGGCCGGTGGCTACACCTTC. Protein sequence: CASSLTPPLGAGGYTF.

The genes are TRBV5-1 and TRBJ1-2, with 10 bases matching TRBD1. V gave up 5 bases and J gave up 6 bases; unmatched junction bases: 7. Germline loops: CDR1 SGHRS, CDR2 YFSETQ. The CDR3 extends over 14 amino acids. The DNA of the CDR3 is TGCGCCAGCAGTTACAGGACAGGGGGAGATGGCTACACCTTC. Translating it yields CASSYRTGGDGYTF.

This clone was recorded once. The chain combines TRBV28 with TRBJ2-1; maybe TRBD1 (6 bases). Germline CDR1 and CDR2: MDHEN and SYDVKM. The ends were cut back, 8 bases at V and 4 bases at J, with 9 bases in the middle. The CDR3 consists of 12 residues. CDR3 bases: TGTGCCAGCGCACAGGGATACAATGAGCAGTTCTTC. This encodes CASAQGYNEQFF.

This clone was seen a few times. The rearrangement uses TRBV7-6 and TRBJ2-1; 8 positions agree with TRBD2. The CDR3 length is 15 residues. Germline CDR1 SGHVS, CDR2 FNYEAQ. Trimming took 2 bases from V and 2 from J; bases not matched to a gene: 2. The CDR3 sequence is CASSLPAGAYNEQFF. CDR3 DNA sequence: TGTGCCAGCAGCTTACCAGCGGGAGCCTACAATGAGCAGTTCTTC.

The chain is built from TRBV27 and TRBJ1-4, with D uncertain. The CDR3 covers 17 residues. Germline loops: CDR1 MNHEY, CDR2 SMNVEV (reference sequence). V was pared by 0 bases and J by 2 bases, with 13 bases between. The CDR3 DNA is TGTGCCAGCAGTTTATCTGGGCTTTTCCTGACTAATGAAAAACTGTTTTTT. Translated, it gives CASSLSGLFLTNEKLFF. Filled out from reference TRBV27 and TRBJ1-4, the complete variable domain reads EAQVTQNPRYLITVTGKKLTVTCSQNMNHEYMSWYRQDPGLGLRQIYYSMNVEVTDKGDVPEGYKVSRKEKRNFPLILESPSPNQTSLYFCASSLSGLFLTNEKLFFGSGTQLSVL.

This clone has a single count. The chain carries TRBV19 and TRBJ1-2; 7 bases map to TRBD1. Germline trimming cut 5 bases from V and 1 base from J; bases unmatched to any gene: 13. CDR1 and CDR2 (germline): LNHDA, SQIVND (reference sequence). This CDR3 comprises 17 residues. Here the CDR3 DNA reads TGTGCCAGTAGTTGGGGGATAGGGGGCGAGGGTAACTATGGCTACACCTTC. Amino acid sequence: CASSWGIGGEGNYGYTF.